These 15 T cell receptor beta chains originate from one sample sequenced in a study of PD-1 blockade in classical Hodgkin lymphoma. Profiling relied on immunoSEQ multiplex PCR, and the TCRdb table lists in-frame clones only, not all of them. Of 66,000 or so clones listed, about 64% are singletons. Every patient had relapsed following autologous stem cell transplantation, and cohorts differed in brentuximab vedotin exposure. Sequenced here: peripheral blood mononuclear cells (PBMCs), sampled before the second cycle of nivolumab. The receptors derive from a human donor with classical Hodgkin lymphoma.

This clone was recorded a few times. CDR3 amino acids: CASTPGTDTQYF. The CDR3 DNA is TGTGCCAGCACCCCTGGCACAGATACGCAGTATTTT. The chain carries TRBV5-5 and TRBJ2-3; D ambiguous. The germline V and J ends were trimmed by 6 bases and 1 base, with 6 bases remaining between them. Germline V gene sequence: CDR1 SGHKS, CDR2 YYEKEE (reference sequence). The CDR3 has 12 residues.

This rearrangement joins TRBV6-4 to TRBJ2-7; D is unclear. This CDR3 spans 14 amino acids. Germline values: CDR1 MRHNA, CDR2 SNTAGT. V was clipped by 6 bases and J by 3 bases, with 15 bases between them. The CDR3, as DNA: TGTGCCAGCAGGGGCGGACCGCCGTTCTACGAGCAGTACTTC. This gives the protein CASRGGPPFYEQYF.

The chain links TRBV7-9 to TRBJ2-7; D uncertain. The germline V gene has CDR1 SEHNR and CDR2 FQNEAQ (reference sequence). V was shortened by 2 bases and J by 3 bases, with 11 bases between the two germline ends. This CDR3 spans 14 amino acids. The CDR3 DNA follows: TGTGCCAGCAGCTTAAACAGTATTAACTACGAGCAGTACTTC. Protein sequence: CASSLNSINYEQYF.

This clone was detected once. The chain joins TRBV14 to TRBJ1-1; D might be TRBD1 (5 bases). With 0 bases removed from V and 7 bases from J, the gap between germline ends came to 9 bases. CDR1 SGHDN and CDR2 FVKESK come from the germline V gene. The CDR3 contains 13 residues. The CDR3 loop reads CASSQEWRGEAFF. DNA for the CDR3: TGTGCCAGCAGCCAAGAGTGGAGGGGTGAAGCTTTCTTT. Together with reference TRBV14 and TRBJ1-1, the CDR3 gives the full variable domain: EAGVTQFPSHSVIEKGQTVTLRCDPISGHDNLYWYRRVMGKEIKFLLHFVKESKQDESGMPNNRFLAERTGGTYSTLKVQPAELEDSGVYFCASSQEWRGEAFFGQGTRLTVV.

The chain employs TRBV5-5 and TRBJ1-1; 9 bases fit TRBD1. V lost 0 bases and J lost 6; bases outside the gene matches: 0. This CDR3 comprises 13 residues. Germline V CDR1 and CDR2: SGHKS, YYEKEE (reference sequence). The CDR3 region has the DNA TGTGCCAGCAGCTTGGGACAGGGGGCTGAAGCTTTCTTT. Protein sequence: CASSLGQGAEAFF. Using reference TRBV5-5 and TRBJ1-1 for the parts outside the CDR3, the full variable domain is DAGVTQSPTHLIKTRGQQVTLRCSPISGHKSVSWYQQVLGQGPQFIFQYYEKEERGRGNFPDRFSARQFPNYSSELNVNALLLGDSALYLCASSLGQGAEAFFGQGTRLTVV.

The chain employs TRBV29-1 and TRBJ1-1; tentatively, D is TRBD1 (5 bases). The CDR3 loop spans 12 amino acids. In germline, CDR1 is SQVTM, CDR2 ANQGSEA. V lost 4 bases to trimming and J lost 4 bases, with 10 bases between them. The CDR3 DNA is TGCAGCGTTGGGGGGGTGGTCACTGAAGCTTTCTTT. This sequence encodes CSVGGVVTEAFF. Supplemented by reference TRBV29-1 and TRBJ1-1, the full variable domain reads SAVISQKPSRDICQRGTSLTIQCQVDSQVTMMFWYRQQPGQSLTLIATANQGSEATYESGFVIDKFPISRPNLTFSTLTVSNMSPEDSSIYLCSVGGVVTEAFFGQGTRLTVV.

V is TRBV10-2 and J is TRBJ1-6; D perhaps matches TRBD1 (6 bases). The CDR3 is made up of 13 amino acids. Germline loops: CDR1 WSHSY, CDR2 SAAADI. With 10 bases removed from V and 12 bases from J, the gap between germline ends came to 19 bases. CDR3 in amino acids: CATKGSGDRPLHF. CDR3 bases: TGCGCCACTAAGGGGTCAGGGGACCGACCCCTCCACTTT.

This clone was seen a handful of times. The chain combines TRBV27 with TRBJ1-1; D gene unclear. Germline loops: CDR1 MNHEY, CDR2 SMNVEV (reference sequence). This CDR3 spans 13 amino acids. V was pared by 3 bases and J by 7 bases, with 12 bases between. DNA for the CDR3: TGTGCCAGCAGTTTCACCCCCCTTAGTGAAGCTTTCTTT. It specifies CASSFTPLSEAFF.

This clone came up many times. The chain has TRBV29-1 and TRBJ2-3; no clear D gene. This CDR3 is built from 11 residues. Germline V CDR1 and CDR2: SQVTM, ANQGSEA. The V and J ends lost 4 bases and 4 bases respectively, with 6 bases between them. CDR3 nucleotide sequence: TGCAGCGTTGCCGTTTCAGATACGCAGTATTTT. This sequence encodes CSVAVSDTQYF.

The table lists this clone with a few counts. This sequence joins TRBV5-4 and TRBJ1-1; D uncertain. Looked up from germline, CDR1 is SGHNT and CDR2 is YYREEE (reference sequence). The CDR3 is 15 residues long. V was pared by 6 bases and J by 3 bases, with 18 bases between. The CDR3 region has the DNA TGTGCCAGCACCCCGACACCCACACGGGACACTGAAGCTTTCTTT. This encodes CASTPTPTRDTEAFF. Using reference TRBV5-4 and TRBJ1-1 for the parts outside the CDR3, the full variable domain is ETGVTQSPTHLIKTRGQQVTLRCSSQSGHNTVSWYQQALGQGPQFIFQYYREEENGRGNFPPRFSGLQFPNYSSELNVNALELDDSALYLCASTPTPTRDTEAFFGQGTRLTVV.

The CDR3 DNA reads TGTGCCAGCAGCCCGCTGGGCAGCCACTCTGGAAACACCATATATTTT. It is translated as CASSPLGSHSGNTIYF. The J gene is TRBJ1-3, the V gene TRBV7-6; D remains ambiguous. CDR3 length equals 16 residues. Looked up from germline, CDR1 is SGHVS and CDR2 is FNYEAQ. The ends were cut back, 5 bases at V and 0 bases at J, with 14 bases in the middle.

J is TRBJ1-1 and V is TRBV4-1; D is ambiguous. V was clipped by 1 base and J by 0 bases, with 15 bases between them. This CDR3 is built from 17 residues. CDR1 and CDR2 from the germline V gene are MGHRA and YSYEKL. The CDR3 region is CASSQGGIRALNTEAFF. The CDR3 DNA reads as TGCGCCAGCAGCCAAGGTGGCATTAGGGCCTTGAACACTGAAGCTTTCTTT.

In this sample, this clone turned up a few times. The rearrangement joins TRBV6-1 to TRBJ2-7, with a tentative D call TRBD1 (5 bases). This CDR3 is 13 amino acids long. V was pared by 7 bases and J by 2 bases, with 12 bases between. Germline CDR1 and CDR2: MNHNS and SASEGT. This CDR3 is CASNSAGTYEQYF. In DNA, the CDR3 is TGTGCCAGCAATTCAGCAGGGACCTACGAGCAGTACTTC.

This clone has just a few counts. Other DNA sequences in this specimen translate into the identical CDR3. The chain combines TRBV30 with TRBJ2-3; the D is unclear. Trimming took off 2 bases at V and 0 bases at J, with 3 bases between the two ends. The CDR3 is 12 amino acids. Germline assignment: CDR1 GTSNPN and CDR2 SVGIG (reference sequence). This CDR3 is CAWSPSTDTQYF. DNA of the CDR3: TGTGCCTGGAGTCCGAGCACAGATACGCAGTATTTT.

CDR3 amino acids: CASSVGRPGNQPQHF. DNA of the CDR3: TGTGCCAGCAGTGTGGGACGTCCAGGCAATCAGCCCCAGCATTTT. The rearrangement joins TRBV2 to TRBJ1-5, with a tentative D call TRBD1 (5 bases). This CDR3 comprises 15 residues. The germline V gene encodes CDR1 SNHLY and CDR2 FYNNEI. Trimming stripped 4 bases from V and 2 bases from J, with 12 bases between.